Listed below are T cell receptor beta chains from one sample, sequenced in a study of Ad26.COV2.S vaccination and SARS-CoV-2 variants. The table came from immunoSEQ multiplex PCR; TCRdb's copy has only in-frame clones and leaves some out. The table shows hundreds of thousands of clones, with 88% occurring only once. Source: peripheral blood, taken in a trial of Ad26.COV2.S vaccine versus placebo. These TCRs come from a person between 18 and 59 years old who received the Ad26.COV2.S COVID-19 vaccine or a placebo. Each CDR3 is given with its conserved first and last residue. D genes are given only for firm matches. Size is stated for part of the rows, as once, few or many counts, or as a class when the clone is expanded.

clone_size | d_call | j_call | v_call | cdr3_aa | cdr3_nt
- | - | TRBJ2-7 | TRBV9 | CASSQSGASYEQYF | TGTGCCAGCAGCCAATCCGGGGCCTCCTACGAGCAGTACTTC
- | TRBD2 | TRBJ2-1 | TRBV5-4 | CASSPGLAGVGSYNEQFF | TGTGCCAGCAGCCCGGGACTAGCGGGAGTTGGGTCCTACAATGAGCAGTTCTTC
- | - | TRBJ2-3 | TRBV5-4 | CASSLEGSLETDTQYF | TGTGCCAGCAGCTTGGAGGGATCACTAGAAACAGATACGCAGTATTTT
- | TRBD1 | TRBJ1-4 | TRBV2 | CASSRDSTSTNEKLFF | TGTGCCAGCAGTCGGGACAGCACATCAACTAATGAAAAACTGTTTTTT
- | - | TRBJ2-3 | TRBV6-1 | CASSDLARTDTQYF | TGTGCCAGCAGTGACCTGGCTCGGACAGATACGCAGTATTTT
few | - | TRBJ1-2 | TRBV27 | CASSLYRASYGYTF | TGTGCCAGCAGTTTATACAGGGCCTCCTATGGCTACACCTTC
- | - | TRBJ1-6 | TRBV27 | CASSFQTANSPLHF | TGTGCCAGCAGTTTTCAGACAGCTAATTCACCCCTCCACTTT
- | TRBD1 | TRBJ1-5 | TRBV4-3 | CASSSGTGGDQPQHF | TGCGCCAGCAGCTCCGGGACAGGGGGCGATCAGCCCCAGCATTTT
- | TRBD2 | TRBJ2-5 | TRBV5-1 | CASSLEASGVVTQYF | TGCGCCAGCAGCTTGGAGGCTAGCGGGGTGGTGACCCAGTACTTC
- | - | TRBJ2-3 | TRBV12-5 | CASGYADTQYF | TGTGCTAGTGGCTATGCAGATACGCAGTATTTT
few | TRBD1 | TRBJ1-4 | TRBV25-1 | CASSETGGHEKLFF | TGTGCCAGCAGTGAGACAGGGGGCCATGAAAAACTGTTTTTT
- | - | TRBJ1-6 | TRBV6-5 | CASSYRNSPLHF | TGTGCCAGCAGTTATCGGAATTCACCCCTCCACTTT
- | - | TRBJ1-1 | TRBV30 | CAWSVFGDTEAFF | TGTGCCTGGAGTGTATTTGGGGACACTGAAGCTTTCTTT
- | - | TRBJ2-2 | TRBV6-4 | CASSPHSDTGELFF | TGTGCCAGCAGCCCCCACTCGGACACCGGGGAGCTGTTTTTT
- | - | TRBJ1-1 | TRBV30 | CAWSGRPPRITEAFF | TGTGCCTGGAGTGGTCGCCCCCCCCGTATCACTGAAGCTTTCTTT
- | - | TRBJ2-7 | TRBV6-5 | CASSYPGYEQYF | TGTGCCAGCAGTTACCCGGGGTACGAGCAGTACTTC
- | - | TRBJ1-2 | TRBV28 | CASDGTYGYTF | TGTGCCAGTGACGGAACCTATGGCTACACCTTC
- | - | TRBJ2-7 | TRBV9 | CASSTSSSRSYEQYF | TGTGCCAGCAGCACCAGTTCCTCGAGAAGCTACGAGCAGTACTTC
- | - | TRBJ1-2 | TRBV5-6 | CASRGWGLLDYGYTF | TGTGCCAGCAGAGGGTGGGGCCTTTTAGACTATGGCTACACCTTC
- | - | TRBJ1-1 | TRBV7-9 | CASSSPRGGNTEAFF | TGTGCCAGCAGCTCACCCAGGGGTGGGAACACTGAAGCTTTCTTT
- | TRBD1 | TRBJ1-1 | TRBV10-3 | CAISEGQGLGNTEAFF | TGTGCCATCAGTGAAGGACAGGGGCTAGGGAACACTGAAGCTTTCTTT
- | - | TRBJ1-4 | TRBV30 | CAWSDRAATNEKLFF | TGTGCCTGGAGTGACAGGGCCGCAACTAATGAAAAACTGTTTTTT
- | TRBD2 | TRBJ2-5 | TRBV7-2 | CASSLSGGRMETQYF | TGTGCCAGCAGCTTATCTGGCGGGAGGATGGAGACCCAGTACTTC
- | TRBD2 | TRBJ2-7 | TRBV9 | CASSVEARGDFYEQYF | TGTGCCAGCAGCGTAGAGGCTCGGGGGGACTTCTACGAGCAGTACTTC
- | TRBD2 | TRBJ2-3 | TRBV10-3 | CATKTSGNTDTQYF | TGTGCCACCAAAACTAGCGGGAACACAGATACGCAGTATTTT
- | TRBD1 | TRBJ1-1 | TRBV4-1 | CASSRSGGTVNTEAFF | TGCGCCAGCAGCCGGAGCGGGGGGACAGTGAACACTGAAGCTTTCTTT
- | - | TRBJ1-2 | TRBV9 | CASSEVVGYGYTF | TGTGCCAGCAGCGAGGTTGTAGGTTATGGCTACACCTTC
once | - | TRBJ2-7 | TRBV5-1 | CASSLNPEGIYEQYF | TGCGCCAGCAGCTTGAATCCCGAGGGTATCTACGAGCAGTACTTC
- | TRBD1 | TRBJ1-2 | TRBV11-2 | CASSSGQGAGGYTF | TGTGCCAGCAGCTCGGGACAGGGGGCAGGTGGCTACACCTTC
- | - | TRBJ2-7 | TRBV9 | CASSTSDLTYEQYF | TGTGCCAGCAGCACCTCGGACTTAACCTACGAGCAGTACTTC
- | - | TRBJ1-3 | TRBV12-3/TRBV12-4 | CANQDPGNTIYF | TGTGCCAACCAGGATCCGGGAAACACCATATATTTT
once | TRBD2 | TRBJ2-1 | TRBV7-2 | CASSTEGRGDYNEQFF | TGTGCCAGCAGCACCGAGGGGCGGGGGGACTACAATGAGCAGTTCTTC
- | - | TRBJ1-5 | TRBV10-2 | CASSAGNYSNQPQHF | TGCGCCAGCAGTGCGGGGAATTATAGCAATCAGCCCCAGCATTTT
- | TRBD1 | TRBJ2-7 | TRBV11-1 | CASSPGQGIYEQYF | TGTGCCAGCAGCCCTGGACAGGGAATTTACGAGCAGTACTTC
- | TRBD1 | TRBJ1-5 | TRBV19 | CASSSPRTGHQPQHF | TGTGCCAGTTCCTCTCCGAGGACAGGGCATCAGCCCCAGCATTTT